A single sample is the source of the 16 T cell receptor beta chains below, sequenced in a study of cytomegalovirus exposure and HLA in healthy donors. PCR used 60 Vbeta primers and 13 Jbeta primers. Profiled with immunoSEQ multiplex PCR; TCRdb holds only in-frame clones, not every one. The sample holds around 150,000 clones. Sequences were obtained from PBMCs. These receptor sequences come from a woman in her sixties or seventies in good health and CMV-seronegative.

This sequence joins TRBV9 and TRBJ1-3; tentative D call: TRBD1 (5 bases). CDR3 length: 15 amino acids. The germline V gene has CDR1 SGDLS and CDR2 YYNGEE. The germline V and J ends were trimmed by 4 bases and 0 bases, with 11 bases remaining between them. CDR3 protein: CASSPAGLSGNTIYF. The DNA of the CDR3 is TGTGCCAGCAGCCCCGCGGGGCTCTCTGGAAACACCATATATTTT.

The rearrangement joins TRBV11-2 to TRBJ2-7; TRBD2 is a possible D gene (5 bases). This CDR3 comprises 13 residues. Between the trimmed V and J ends, which lost 6 bases and 5 bases, there was a span of 14 bases. Germline values: CDR1 SGHAT, CDR2 FQNNGV. CDR3 coding DNA: TGTGCCAGCAGGACACTAGGGCGTCACGAGCAGTACTTC. Protein sequence: CASRTLGRHEQYF.

The V gene is TRBV19, the J gene TRBJ1-5, with 7 bases identical to TRBD1. The CDR3 extends over 14 amino acids. J lost 4 bases, V lost 5 bases, and 5 bases had no gene match. The germline V gene has CDR1 LNHDA and CDR2 SQIVND (reference sequence). This CDR3 reads CASSVRDRNQPQHF. CDR3 coding DNA: TGTGCCAGTAGTGTCCGGGACAGAAATCAGCCCCAGCATTTT.

CDR3 protein: CASRSGALNTEAFF. CDR3 bases: TGTGCCAGCAGATCGGGAGCCCTGAACACTGAAGCTTTCTTT. The chain joins TRBV7-9 to TRBJ1-1; D gene uncertain. There are 14 residues in the CDR3. V dropped 6 bases and J dropped 0 bases, with 11 bases sitting between them. Germline V gene data show CDR1 as SEHNR and CDR2 as FQNEAQ (reference sequence).

The chain joins TRBV9 to TRBJ1-2; a weak D match, TRBD1 (5 bases). In germline, CDR1 is SGDLS, CDR2 YYNGEE. The CDR3 has 15 amino acids. V was pared by 1 base and J by 1 base, with 11 bases between. The CDR3 nucleotides are TGTGCCAGCAGCGTAAAACAGGCGTTTAACTATGGCTACACCTTC. This translates into CASSVKQAFNYGYTF.

V usage is TRBV19 and J usage is TRBJ2-7; 8 bases line up with TRBD2. This CDR3 is 13 amino acids long. Germline trimming cut 5 bases from V and 7 bases from J; bases unmatched to any gene: 7. Germline V CDR1 and CDR2: LNHDA, SQIVND (reference sequence). The chain's CDR3 is CASSSGGVLEQYF. The CDR3 bases are TGTGCCAGTAGTTCCGGGGGGGTATTGGAGCAGTACTTC. Variable domain in full (rest from reference TRBV19 and TRBJ2-7): DGGITQSPKYLFRKEGQNVTLSCEQNLNHDAMYWYRQDPGQGLRLIYYSQIVNDFQKGDIAEGYSVSREKKESFPLTVTSAQKNPTAFYLCASSSGGVLEQYFGPGTRLTVT.

The chain has TRBV15 and TRBJ1-1; no clear D gene. This CDR3 is built from 14 residues. Trimming stripped 6 bases from V and 7 bases from J, with 18 bases between. Germline loops: CDR1 LNHNV, CDR2 YYDKDF (reference sequence). CDR3 amino acids: CATRAERAFGEAFF. The CDR3 DNA follows: TGTGCCACCAGAGCCGAGAGGGCCTTTGGTGAAGCTTTCTTT. The variable domain in full, with the rest retrieved from reference TRBV15 and TRBJ1-1, is DAMVIQNPRYQVTQFGKPVTLSCSQTLNHNVMYWYQQKSSQAPKLLFHYYDKDFNNEADTPDNFQSRRPNTSFCFLDIRSPGLGDTAMYLCATRAERAFGEAFFGQGTRLTVV.

The gene calls are TRBV9 and TRBJ1-2, with 8 bases that match TRBD1. Germline V gene data show CDR1 as SGDLS and CDR2 as YYNGEE. V gave up 3 bases and J gave up 8 bases; unmatched junction bases: 3. The CDR3 contains 12 residues. CDR3 nucleotides: TGTGCCAGCAGCGGGACAGGGAGGGGCTACACCTTC. Its translation is CASSGTGRGYTF.

The chain employs TRBV4-3 and TRBJ2-5, with D possibly being TRBD2 (7 bases). In germline, CDR1 is LGHNA, CDR2 YSLEER. The CDR3 contains 15 residues. V lost 4 bases and J lost 1, with 13 bases in between. The CDR3: CASSPVGGPQETQYF. The CDR3 nucleotides read TGCGCCAGCAGCCCAGTGGGGGGGCCCCAAGAGACCCAGTACTTC.

This chain connects TRBV4-1 to TRBJ1-4; the D is unclear. The V and J ends lost 5 bases and 7 bases respectively, with 17 bases between them. This CDR3 spans 15 amino acids. The germline V gene has CDR1 MGHRA and CDR2 YSYEKL. As DNA, the CDR3 is TGCGCCAGCAGCGTCAAAGGAGCTTCGGGTGAAAAACTGTTTTTT. Protein: CASSVKGASGEKLFF.

The chain is built from TRBV27 and TRBJ2-7; 7 bases fit TRBD1. Germline CDR1 and CDR2: MNHEY and SMNVEV (reference sequence). The junction had 9 bases not matched to a gene; V was cut back by 4 bases and J by 3 bases. The CDR3 covers 15 residues. The CDR3 sequence: CASSSLQGVGYEQYF. CDR3 DNA sequence: TGTGCCAGCAGTTCCCTCCAGGGGGTTGGCTACGAGCAGTACTTC.

The V call is TRBV5-8, the J call TRBJ2-1; 13 nucleotides match TRBD2. Germline V gives CDR1 SGHTS, CDR2 YDEGEE. V lost 3 bases, J lost 1 base, and 1 base stayed unmatched. The CDR3 contains 16 residues. The CDR3 coding sequence is TGTGCCAGCAGCTCGGGACTAGCGGGATCCTACAATGAGCAGTTCTTC. As protein: CASSSGLAGSYNEQFF.

As regards this clone: Other DNA variants within this sample encode the same CDR3. The chain carries TRBV6-1 and TRBJ1-5; TRBD1 aligns across 7 bases. The trim removed 7 bases at V and 3 bases at J, leaving 9 bases unmatched. The germline gives CDR1 MNHNS, CDR2 SASEGT. The CDR3 spans 15 residues. Written as DNA, the CDR3 is TGTGCCAGCACCGAACCGGACAGGTACAATCAGCCCCAGCATTTT. Its protein product is CASTEPDRYNQPQHF.

This sequence joins TRBV9 and TRBJ1-5; no firm D call. The CDR3 length is 13 residues. Germline V gene sequence: CDR1 SGDLS, CDR2 YYNGEE. With 4 bases removed from V and 4 bases from J, the gap between germline ends came to 9 bases. The CDR3 is CASSPGVNQPQHF. CDR3 nucleotide sequence: TGTGCCAGCAGCCCCGGGGTAAATCAGCCCCAGCATTTT.

The chain combines TRBV18 with TRBJ2-3; a possible D gene is TRBD1 (5 bases). Germline CDR1 KGHSH, CDR2 LQKENI. The CDR3 extends over 15 amino acids. With 2 bases removed from V and 2 bases from J, the gap between germline ends came to 11 bases. CDR3 DNA: TGTGCCAGCTCACCAAAGGGGCATGCCACAGATACGCAGTATTTT. Its translation: CASSPKGHATDTQYF.

V gene TRBV27 combines with J gene TRBJ2-7; 8 bases agree with TRBD1. After removal of 5 bases from V and 2 bases from J, the junction contained 2 bases not matched to a gene. The CDR3 consists of 13 residues. The germline V gene has CDR1 MNHEY and CDR2 SMNVEV (reference sequence). CDR3 bases: TGTGCCAGCAGTGCAGGGGGCACCTACGAGCAGTACTTC. The encoded protein is CASSAGGTYEQYF.